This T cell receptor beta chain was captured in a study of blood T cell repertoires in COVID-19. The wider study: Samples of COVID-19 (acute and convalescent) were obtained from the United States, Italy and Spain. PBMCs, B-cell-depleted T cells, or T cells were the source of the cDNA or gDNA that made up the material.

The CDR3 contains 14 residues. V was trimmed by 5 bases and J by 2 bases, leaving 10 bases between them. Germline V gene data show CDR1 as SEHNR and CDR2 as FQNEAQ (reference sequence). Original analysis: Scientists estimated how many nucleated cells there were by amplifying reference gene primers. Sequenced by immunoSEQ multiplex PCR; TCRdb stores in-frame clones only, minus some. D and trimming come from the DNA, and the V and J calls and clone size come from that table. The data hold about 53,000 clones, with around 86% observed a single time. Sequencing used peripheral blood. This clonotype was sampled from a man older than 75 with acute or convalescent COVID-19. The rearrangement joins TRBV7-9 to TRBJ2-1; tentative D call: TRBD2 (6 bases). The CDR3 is CASSQGGAYNEQFF. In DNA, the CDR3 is TGTGCCAGCAGCCAAGGAGGGGCCTACAATGAGCAGTTCTTC.